Listed here is a single TCR beta chain. Its recognized antigen is unknown. Base qualities were left out, and no much larger clone turns up one base away. The data originate from a study of shared clonotypes between healthy human individuals (dated by TCRdb to about 2020). Background on the whole study: A few men and two women, aged 18 to 49 years, made up the cohort. Leukapheresis yielded between about 0.9 and 10 billion PBMCs per donor. To estimate repertoire size and how much clonotypes are shared between individuals, the study performed deep sequencing of blood TCR repertoires from a few healthy adults. Different laboratories and diverse techniques were used to prepare libraries and sequence TCR repertoires, to increase sequencing depth and limit assay-specific biases.

The paper as a whole reports these results and caveats: Only blood was sampled, and tissue TCR repertoires likely differ from those in blood. Pairwise subsampling indicated that sequencing depth was expected to affect the degree of clonotype sharing among donors. The genetic and exposure-history diversity represented was limited by the small number of donors.

Using the deep immunoSEQ assay, multiplex PCR amplified TCR CDR3 regions from genomic DNA. Genomic DNA extracted from each cell subset was distributed evenly over all wells of several immunoSEQ 96-well plates, and each plate served as one replicate. Each replicate PCR for unsorted PBMC received roughly 300 ng genomic DNA, equal to about 30,000 T cell genomes. Ten immunoSEQ deep assay plates were used to sequence the unsorted PBMC genomic DNA. Purified libraries were quantified with a Qubit 3.0 fluorometer, sized on a Bioanalyzer 2100, and re-quantified with the KAPA Library Quantification kit. Every immunoSEQ 96-well plate was sequenced on a dedicated single-read 150-cycle Illumina NextSeq 550 flow cell. Per the authors' processing: Because the immunoSEQ output held only junctional sequences and lacked quality scores, the filtering could not match the filtering applied to full-length reads. To assign V/J genes and CDR3, sequences were annotated using PyIR, a Python wrapper for IgBLAST v1.9, with IMGT germline references. Reads with weak V/J assignments (E-value above 1e-6), missing CDR3, stop codons, out-of-frame junctions, or ambiguous translated residues were removed. V3J clonotypes were defined as sequences sharing the same inferred V gene, J gene, and CDR3 amino acid sequence. The percentage overlap between two repertoires was calculated by dividing the number of shared unique clonotypes by the size of the smaller repertoire. Richness of each repertoire was evaluated using RTK rarefaction, the Chao1 estimator, and Recon v2.1 estimates of unobserved clonotypes. The table was pulled from immuneACCESS by TCRdb, which kept in-frame rearrangements only. Such tables lose some clones; where checked, under half of the loss comes from unresolved V genes, and the rest has no known cause. V, J and clone size reflect that table, while D and trimming were determined from the DNA. This sample is represented by hundreds of thousands of clones; 79% of them were singletons. Over 10% of the sample is held by the ten biggest clonotypes.

Donors were healthy HIV-negative adults with no recently reported acute infections or vaccinations. All donors were Caucasian adults living in Nashville, Tennessee, USA. In the unsorted samples, roughly 90 million PBMCs were counted, and genomic DNA was extracted using the QIAamp DNA Blood Mini kit. After blood collection by leukapheresis, PBMCs were isolated using Ficoll-Histopaque density gradient centrifugation and then cryopreserved in the vapor phase of liquid nitrogen. Trimming takes 2 bases off V and 2 bases off J; junction bases not matched to a gene: 5. From cysteine to phenylalanine, the CDR3 is 15 amino acids long. The read is trimmed to its CDR3 DNA, 45 bases read in frame from base 1. As encoded in the germline V gene (reference sequence), CDR1 is GTSNPN while CDR2 is SVGIG.

This clonotype was obtained from a woman in her thirties or forties in good health. Some clones in this sample may be carry-over from other donors' samples. Sample: PBMCs. The receptor chain draws on TRBV30 and TRBJ1-3, with 8 bases in between that match TRBD1. The bases read TGTGCCTGGAGTTACGGACAGGGAGCTGGAAACACCATATATTTT. Translation gives CAWSYGQGAGNTIYF.